Included here is one T cell receptor beta chain sequence, with context. This sample is part of a study of beta chain features in type 1 diabetes. The CDR3 covers 17 residues. The trim removed 0 bases at V and 5 bases at J, leaving 9 bases unmatched. Germline CDR1 is SGHNT and CDR2 is YYREEE (reference sequence). Each population that was sorted was more than 98% pure. The investigators reverse transcribed all of the isolated RNA, so they sequenced expressed TCRB transcripts. Data came from immunoSEQ multiplex PCR; TCRdb stores just in-frame clones and leaves some out. The top ten clones hold approximately 0.46% of a sample with approximately 84,000 clones, roughly a third of them seen once.

The sequence was collected from a woman aged 18 to 35 in good health. The V and J genes are TRBV5-4 and TRBJ2-5, with 11 bases lining up with TRBD2. Sequencing used stem cell memory CD4+ T cells from blood. This CDR3 reads CASSLAGTSGGGETQYF. Here the CDR3 DNA reads TGTGCCAGCAGCTTGGCCGGGACTAGCGGAGGTGGGGAGACCCAGTACTTC. Using reference TRBV5-4 and TRBJ2-5 for the parts outside the CDR3, the full variable domain is ETGVTQSPTHLIKTRGQQVTLRCSSQSGHNTVSWYQQALGQGPQFIFQYYREEENGRGNFPPRFSGLQFPNYSSELNVNALELDDSALYLCASSLAGTSGGGETQYFGPGTRLLVL.